The rows below give T cell receptor beta chains drawn from one sample of a study of blood T cell repertoires in COVID-19. TCRdb keeps only in-frame clones here, not all; method: immunoSEQ multiplex PCR. The sample shows fewer than 150,000 clones, about 85% of them seen only once. Specimen: peripheral blood. The receptors were gathered from a middle-aged man with acute or convalescent COVID-19. The CDR3 runs from the conserved cysteine through the conserved F or W. D genes are given only for firm matches.

D gene | J gene | V gene | CDR3 protein
- | TRBJ1-2 | TRBV5-4 | CASTITGKEGYTF
TRBD1 | TRBJ1-2 | TRBV27 | CASSLGQGSGYGYTF
TRBD1 | TRBJ1-1 | TRBV6-6 | CASSTTGGERTEAFF
- | TRBJ1-2 | TRBV2 | CASRLDGNNYGYTF
- | TRBJ1-5 | TRBV6-1 | CASSEVGGFSNQPQHF
- | TRBJ1-3 | TRBV4-2 | CASSRENLGQGNTIYF
TRBD2 | TRBJ2-3 | TRBV28 | CASSSSGGVADTQYF
- | TRBJ1-5 | TRBV19 | CASSIGRDNQPQHF
- | TRBJ2-5 | TRBV4-1 | CASSQDPGVGWTQYF
- | TRBJ1-6 | TRBV28 | CASSAGRVHYNSPLHF
- | TRBJ2-2 | TRBV6-5 | CASSTQGYGELFF
- | TRBJ1-5 | TRBV25-1 | CASSGGRSNQPQHF
TRBD1 | TRBJ1-2 | TRBV6-1 | CASSDGDRANYGYTF
- | TRBJ2-6 | TRBV7-9 | CASSIFRTAGANVLTF
TRBD2 | TRBJ2-1 | TRBV5-1 | CASRASGAENEQFF
- | TRBJ1-1 | TRBV19 | CASSIVFQGRAFF
- | TRBJ1-6 | TRBV28 | CASSLGAGHSPLHF